A selection of T cell receptor beta chains follows, all from one sample in a study of Graves' ophthalmopathy and Graves' hyperthyroidism. TCRdb passed the multiplex PCR reads through MiXCR, listing each CDR3 protein once. The repertoire includes around 660,000 distinct CDR3 sequences, 35% to 45% of them detected once, and more than 2.5% sits in the top ten. Material: peripheral blood. The origin of the receptors is an adult man with Graves' ophthalmopathy. CDR3s include the opening cysteine and the closing phenylalanine or tryptophan. The order of the fields is D gene, V gene, clone size, J gene, CDR3 protein, CDR3 DNA. The D gene is left open where the match is weak. The size of a clone is reported for some rows only, either as once, few or many, or as a class for expanded clones.

.,TRBV10-3,.,TRBJ1-1,CAISVTSGGDEAFF,TGTGCCATCAGTGTTACTAGCGGGGGCGATGAGGCTTTCTTT
.,TRBV2,.,TRBJ1-2,CASSSPRRDKNYSYTF,TGTGCCAGCAGCTCACCCCGGAGGGATAAGAACTATAGCTACACCTTC
.,TRBV24-1,.,TRBJ2-6,CATSSTEGLGANVLTF,TGTGCCACCAGTAGTACGGAGGGGCTCGGGGCCAACGTCCTGACTTTC
.,TRBV10-3,many,TRBJ2-5,CASSYLQGPETQYF,TGTGCCAGCAGTTACTTACAGGGACCAGAGACCCAGTACTTC
.,TRBV7-8,.,TRBJ2-5,CASGAVQETQYF,TGTGCCAGCGGGGCAGTCCAAGAGACCCAGTACTTC
.,TRBV11-2,few,TRBJ1-2,CASSLISSNYGYTF,TGTGCCAGCAGCTTAATTTCCAGTAACTATGGCTACACCTTC
.,TRBV3-1,.,TRBJ1-5,CASTQGQGDQPQHF,TGTGCCAGCACCCAAGGGCAGGGTGATCAGCCCCAGCATTTT
.,TRBV5-6,many,TRBJ1-6,CASSPTWQGSPLHF,TGTGCCAGCAGCCCCACCTGGCAGGGATCACCCCTCCACTTT
.,TRBV7-9,many,TRBJ1-4,CASSFPREGEKLFF,TGTGCCAGCAGCTTCCCCAGGGAAGGTGAAAAACTGTTTTTT
.,TRBV7-8,.,TRBJ1-5,CASSQEAYSNQPQHF,TGTGCCAGCAGCCAAGAGGCGTATAGCAATCAGCCCCAGCATTTT
.,TRBV4-3,.,TRBJ1-1,CASSNGGTEAFF,TGCGCCAGCTCAAACGGTGGCACTGAAGCTTTCTTT
.,TRBV29-1,many,TRBJ2-7,CSVGAGPSEQYF,TGCAGCGTTGGAGCAGGGCCCAGCGAGCAGTACTTC
TRBD1,TRBV27,few,TRBJ2-7,CASSPDRVSYEQYF,TGTGCCAGCAGTCCAGACAGGGTGTCCTACGAGCAGTACTTC
.,TRBV5-4,once,TRBJ1-3,CASSLFGRGMNTIYF,TGTGCCAGCAGCTTGTTCGGGAGGGGGATGAACACCATATATTTT
TRBD2,TRBV2,many,TRBJ2-7,CASRSREGLLQEQYF,TGTGCCAGCAGATCGCGGGAGGGCCTATTACAGGAGCAGTACTTC
.,TRBV2,many,TRBJ1-2,CASSEGDSLAYGYTF,TGTGCCAGCAGTGAAGGAGACTCGCTAGCTTATGGCTACACCTTC
TRBD2,TRBV20-1,.,TRBJ2-7,CSARDVAGSSYEQYF,TGCAGTGCTAGAGATGTAGCGGGTAGCTCCTACGAGCAGTACTTC
.,TRBV20-1,.,TRBJ1-2,CSARRGGSRRGYTF,TGCAGTGCTAGACGAGGGGGGAGCCGTCGTGGCTACACCTTC
TRBD2,TRBV7-9,.,TRBJ2-5,CASSVEASGRAQYF,TGTGCCAGCAGCGTAGAAGCTAGCGGGAGGGCGCAGTACTTC
.,TRBV6-5,.,TRBJ2-6,CASRRGTDSGANVLTF,TGTGCCAGCAGACGAGGGACTGACTCTGGGGCCAACGTCCTGACTTTC
TRBD1,TRBV19,many,TRBJ1-1,CASTSRGYTEAFF,TGTGCCAGTACCTCCAGGGGGTACACTGAAGCTTTCTTT
.,TRBV20-1,many,TRBJ1-1,CSASRVGEAFF,TGCAGTGCTAGCAGGGTTGGTGAAGCTTTCTTT
.,TRBV29-1,.,TRBJ1-2,CSVPAPGGQGGPGYTF,TGCAGCGTTCCGGCCCCTGGCGGTCAGGGAGGCCCTGGCTACACCTTC
TRBD1,TRBV7-2,many,TRBJ1-2,CASSFGQGAYGYTF,TGTGCCAGCAGTTTCGGACAGGGGGCGTATGGCTACACCTTC
.,TRBV12-3/TRBV12-4,few,TRBJ1-2,CASSQVVNYGYTF,TGTGCCAGCAGTCAGGTTGTGAACTATGGCTACACCTTC
.,TRBV19,.,TRBJ1-1,CASSIVGAGTEAFF,TGTGCCAGTAGTATAGTCGGGGCGGGCACTGAAGCTTTCTTT
TRBD2,TRBV14,many,TRBJ2-5,CASSQVRTSGRARETQYF,TGTGCCAGCAGCCAAGTCCGGACTAGCGGGAGGGCCCGAGAGACCCAGTACTTC
TRBD1,TRBV2,many,TRBJ1-1,CASSELGTGTEAFF,TGTGCCAGCAGTGAACTCGGGACAGGCACTGAAGCTTTCTTT
TRBD1,TRBV5-1,.,TRBJ2-7,CASTVDRGKSYEQYF,TGCGCCAGCACCGTGGACAGGGGCAAGTCCTACGAGCAGTACTTC
.,TRBV5-6,few,TRBJ1-4,CASSLGGIEKLFF,TGTGCCAGCAGCTTGGGCGGGATTGAAAAACTGTTTTTT
TRBD2,TRBV7-2,few,TRBJ2-5,CASSLILAGGEDLETQYF,TGTGCCAGCAGCTTAATCCTAGCGGGGGGGGAGGATCTTGAGACCCAGTACTTC
TRBD1,TRBV4-3,few,TRBJ2-7,CASSQNVGTGEQYF,TGCGCCAGCAGCCAAAACGTGGGGACAGGCGAGCAGTACTTC
TRBD1,TRBV7-8,many,TRBJ2-7,CASSHWDSSYEQYF,TGTGCCAGCAGCCACTGGGACAGCTCCTACGAGCAGTACTTC